Below, one T cell receptor (beta chain) is given with its context. This clone appeared a single time. It lacks a known antigen. No base quality values were provided; no much bigger clone lies one nucleotide off. CDR1 and CDR2, per the germline V gene, are LGHNA and YNFKEQ. Between the V and J ends, shortened by 4 bases and 8 bases respectively, the junction contains 15 bases. Spanning cysteine to phenylalanine, the CDR3 consists of 14 amino acids. The retained sequence is limited to the CDR3, 42 bases, with the frame set at the first base. Whole blood was collected in K2EDTA tubes by collaborating institutions according to the institutions' own protocols. For TCRbeta analysis, collaborators shipped samples as frozen whole blood, isolated PBMCs, or DNA extracted from either of those sample types. The sample originates from a study of blood T cell repertoires in COVID-19 (TCRdb year 2020). Regarding the complete study: Samples covering the acute and convalescent phases of COVID-19 were provided by collaborators in the United States, Italy and Spain. The prospective study material was composed of cDNA or gDNA derived from T cells, B-cell-depleted T cells, or PBMCs. The dataset comprised deeply sampled blood TCRbeta repertoires from subjects exposed to, actively infected with, or recovered from COVID-19. A freely available public database, intended as a resource for researchers studying the immune response to SARS-CoV-2, is where the repertoires were released. Samples came from the ongoing ImmuneRACE study (first 160 participants) plus 1,254 subjects from 6 global collaborators. A de-identified subject ID, COVID-19 status, age in years and sex were almost always included in the sample metadata. HLA class I and class II types, where available, came from metadata supplied by the sample provider rather than from assay-based typing. The full study reports these points: The amount of clinical and demographic metadata varied by source and participant and was provided uncurated.

TCRbeta CDR3 regions were amplified from genomic DNA using the immunoSEQ Assay, a bias-controlled multiplex PCR. From the authors' description of their analysis: Nucleated cell counts per sample were estimated from amplification of reference gene primers within the assay. To quantify the absolute abundance of each unique TCRbeta CDR3 rearrangement, sequence reads were collapsed and filtered. For each sample, productive Simpson clonality was calculated as the square root of Simpson's diversity index over productive rearrangements. In its TCRdb copy, this immuneACCESS table keeps in-frame sequences only and misses some clones. Where compared with another copy, unresolved V genes explain less than half of these, and the others have no known cause. That table gives V, J and clone size, and the DNA gave D and trimming. Here the sample has around 200,000 clones; roughly 78% occur a single time. Together, the top ten hold 2.5% to 3% of the sample.

Sequencing was performed on peripheral blood. The TCR comes from a woman of 80 years or more with active or convalescent COVID-19. The receptor chain draws on TRBV4-2 and TRBJ2-4, with a tentative D gene TRBD1 over 6 matching bases. CDR3 region: CASSRIQGVDIQYF. Here is the DNA: TGTGCCAGCAGCCGGATACAGGGTGTTGACATTCAGTACTTC.